The clone carrying this T cell receptor (beta chain) was picked up many times. The antigen remains unidentified. This sample is part of a study of T cell repertoires in cytomegalovirus infection. Overall study results and limits: HLA-C-restricted CMV clonotypes gave the most frequent clonotype in two of eight donors.

This CDR3 is built from 15 residues. Germline V gives CDR1 SGHTA, CDR2 FQGNSA. V shed 1 base and J 3 bases; nucleotides not matched to a gene: 2. One entry per CDR3 protein, called by TCRdb with MiXCR from the reads. The sample records about 310,000 distinct CDR3 sequences, 17% being singletons. Sequenced: PBMCs. The chain joins TRBV7-2 to TRBJ2-7; 11 positions match TRBD1. The source of this sequence is a human donor in good health (CMV status not recorded). Some clones in this sample may be carry-over from other donors' samples. CDR3 DNA: TGTGCCAGCAGCTTAGGGGGACAGGGGGTCTACGAGCAGTACTTC. Its protein product is CASSLGGQGVYEQYF.